Below, 23 T cell receptor beta chains from the same sample are listed, as sequenced in a study of control samples from healthy donors and cancer patients. The assay was immunoSEQ multiplex PCR, and TCRdb's table has in-frame clones only and misses some. The sample has 130,000 or so clones, about 88% seen once. Specimen: blood. The receptors here all came from a middle-aged man in good health.

J is TRBJ2-1 and V is TRBV27; D might be TRBD1 (6 bases). Germline CDR1 MNHEY, CDR2 SMNVEV (reference sequence). Between the trimmed V and J ends, which lost 2 bases and 4 bases, there was a span of 15 bases. This CDR3 has 16 residues. The CDR3 here is CASSLPGAGVYNEQFF. CDR3 DNA sequence: TGTGCCAGCAGTTTACCCGGGGCAGGGGTATACAATGAGCAGTTCTTC.

This chain joins TRBV12-2 and TRBJ2-1; TRBD2 is the table's D call, not checked against the DNA. TRBV12-2 is reported as a pseudogene. This CDR3 comprises 18 residues. CDR3 amino acids: CASRLTPFLAGFSDEQFF. The CDR3 DNA is TGTGCAAGTCGCTTAACCCCATTCCTAGCGGGGTTTAGTGATGAGCAGTTCTTC.

CDR3 DNA sequence: TGTGCCAGTACGGGGGGGCGCCAGTCTGGGGCCAACGTCCTGACTTTC. Protein product: CASTGGRQSGANVLTF. The rearrangement uses TRBV19 and TRBJ2-6; 8 nucleotides align to TRBD2. The CDR3 is made up of 16 amino acids. Germline CDR1 and CDR2: LNHDA and SQIVND (reference sequence). V shed 7 bases, J shed 1 base, and the junction held 6 bases outside the gene matches.

The rearrangement joins TRBV29-1 to TRBJ1-6, with a tentative D call TRBD1 (6 bases). Deletions cut 5 bases from V and 9 bases from J, with 11 bases between. The V gene's germline CDR1 is SQVTM and CDR2 ANQGSEA. The CDR3 has 12 residues. CDR3 in amino acids: CSVQDSTSPLHF. The CDR3 DNA is TGCAGCGTTCAGGACAGTACTTCACCCCTCCACTTT.

The gene calls are TRBV14 and TRBJ1-4; D is possibly TRBD1 (5 bases). V was trimmed by 3 bases and J by 1 base, leaving 12 bases between them. There are 16 residues in the CDR3. Looked up from germline, CDR1 is SGHDN and CDR2 is FVKESK. The CDR3 spells CASSQYHGGTNEKLFF. The CDR3 nucleotides are TGTGCCAGCAGCCAGTACCACGGGGGAACTAATGAAAAACTGTTTTTT.

This clone was observed a handful of times. The chain carries TRBV3-1 (or the pseudogene TRBV3-2) and TRBJ2-7; D may be TRBD2 (5 bases). Trimming shortened V by 4 bases and J by 3 bases, and 13 bases separated the two germline ends. Germline V gene sequence: CDR1 LGHDT, CDR2 YNNKEL (reference sequence). The CDR3 runs 14 residues. CDR3 sequence: CASSPGNLNYEQYF. In DNA form, the CDR3 reads TGTGCCAGCAGCCCGGGAAATCTCAACTACGAGCAGTACTTC.

The J gene is TRBJ2-3, the V gene TRBV7-2, with D perhaps TRBD2 (7 bases). Germline lookup yields CDR1 SGHTA and CDR2 FQGNSA. Trimming took off 3 bases at V and 2 bases at J, with 15 bases between the two ends. The CDR3 contains 16 residues. CDR3 nucleotides: TGTGCCAGCAGCTTGCACGGGGGGACAATCACAGATACGCAGTATTTT. Encoded protein: CASSLHGGTITDTQYF.

The chain recombines TRBV5-1 with TRBJ2-5; TRBD2 agrees at 13 bases. Germline trimming cut 3 bases from V and 5 bases from J; bases unmatched to any gene: 4. Per germline, CDR1 SGHRS and CDR2 YFSETQ. The CDR3 is made up of 15 amino acids. In DNA form, the CDR3 reads TGCGCCAGCAGCTCGACTAGCGGGGGGTGGGAGACCCAGTACTTC. It codes for CASSSTSGGWETQYF.

The V call is TRBV7-2, the J call TRBJ1-1, with D possibly TRBD1 on 6 matching bases. Germline V lookup: CDR1 SGHTA, CDR2 FQGNSA. V dropped 5 bases and J dropped 0 bases, with 13 bases sitting between them. This CDR3 is built from 15 residues. The CDR3 bases are TGTGCCAGCAGCACGGACAGTCCGATGAACACTGAAGCTTTCTTT. This translates into CASSTDSPMNTEAFF.

The V and J genes are TRBV2 and TRBJ1-5; weak D call: TRBD1 (6 bases). Looked up from germline, CDR1 is SNHLY and CDR2 is FYNNEI. CDR3 length equals 14 residues. Trimming stripped 6 bases from V and 2 bases from J, with 11 bases between. DNA for the CDR3: TGTGCCAGCAGCTCAGGGGTCGGCAATCAGCCCCAGCATTTT. Translating it yields CASSSGVGNQPQHF.

The V call is TRBV5-8, the J call TRBJ1-6, with 8 bases identical to TRBD1. Germline CDR1 SGHTS, CDR2 YDEGEE. V gave up 1 base and J gave up 10 bases; unmatched junction bases: 4. This CDR3 spans 14 amino acids. DNA for the CDR3: TGTGCCAGCAGCTTGCAGGGGGCAGGATCACCCCTCCACTTT. This codes for CASSLQGAGSPLHF.

V and J are TRBV27 and TRBJ1-2, with 8 positions matching TRBD1. The J segment lost 8 bases and the V segment lost 5 bases, leaving 10 bases of the junction unmatched. Per the germline V gene, CDR1 is MNHEY and CDR2 is SMNVEV (reference sequence). The CDR3 runs to 14 residues. CDR3 DNA sequence: TGTGCCAGCAGTAGAGGACAGGGATTTGAAGGCTACACCTTC. This encodes CASSRGQGFEGYTF.

On this clone: At one end the junction does not follow the germline gene, possibly because of a read error. V usage is TRBV5-1 and J usage is TRBJ1-2, with 8 bases lining up with TRBD1. The germline CDR1 and CDR2 sequences are SGHRS and YFSETQ. This CDR3 contains 16 residues. CDR3 residues: CAKNGQGEEGYGGCTF. The CDR3 DNA is TGCGCCAAGAACGGACAGGGCGAGGAAGGCTACGGTGGCTGCACCTTC.

This clone was seen a handful of times. The rearrangement joins TRBV4-1 to TRBJ1-1; D perhaps matches TRBD1 (6 bases). Germline CDR1 reads MGHRA; CDR2 reads YSYEKL. CDR3 size: 17 residues. Trimming took off 2 bases at V and 3 bases at J, with 19 bases between the two ends. This CDR3 is CASSQYASGAVYTEAFF. CDR3 nucleotide sequence: TGCGCCAGCAGCCAATACGCCTCGGGGGCTGTCTACACTGAAGCTTTCTTT.

This chain joins TRBV3-1 (or the pseudogene TRBV3-2) and TRBJ2-5; 12 nucleotides align to TRBD2. Germline CDR1 and CDR2: LGHDT and YNNKEL (reference sequence). V lost 2 bases, J lost 5 bases, and 6 bases stayed unmatched. The CDR3 is 16 residues long. The CDR3 protein is CASSQPGLAGLETQYF. The CDR3 DNA follows: TGTGCCAGCAGCCAACCGGGACTAGCGGGTCTGGAGACCCAGTACTTC.

The V call is TRBV5-4, the J call TRBJ2-2; 11 bases are a match to TRBD1. Losses at the gene ends were 0 bases for V and 2 bases for J; bases not matched to a gene: 3. Germline V gene lookup returns CDR1 SGHNT and CDR2 YYREEE (reference sequence). The CDR3 runs to 17 residues. The CDR3: CASSLGTGGYNTGELFF. Written as DNA, the CDR3 is TGTGCCAGCAGCTTGGGGACAGGGGGCTATAACACCGGGGAGCTGTTTTTT.

V gene TRBV21-1 combines with J gene TRBJ1-5. TRBV21-1 is given as a pseudogene. The CDR3 loop spans 14 amino acids. This CDR3 is CASSKGSDGQPQHF. The CDR3 DNA reads TGTGCCAGCAGCAAAGGATCGGACGGGCAGCCCCAGCATTTT.

The rearrangement links TRBV30 to TRBJ2-2, with D tentatively TRBD2 (5 bases). CDR1 is GTSNPN, CDR2 SVGIG, per germline (reference sequence). Trimming took off 1 base at V and 6 bases at J, with 27 bases between the two ends. The CDR3 contains 19 residues. The CDR3 region is CAWSGFMGSFDAMAGELFF. The CDR3 DNA reads as TGTGCCTGGAGTGGCTTTATGGGGAGCTTCGATGCGATGGCCGGGGAGCTGTTTTTT. Full variable domain (remainder filled in from reference TRBV30 and TRBJ2-2): SQTIHQWPATLVQPVGSPLSLECTVEGTSNPNLYWYRQAAGRGLQLLFYSVGIGQISSEVPQNLSASRPQDRQFILSSKKLLLSDSGFYLCAWSGFMGSFDAMAGELFFGEGSRLTVL.

The chain recombines TRBV18 with TRBJ2-5; D gene ambiguous. The V end was cut by 6 bases, the J end by 6 bases, with 14 bases between. CDR1 and CDR2 from the germline V gene are KGHSH and LQKENI. The CDR3 contains 13 residues. CDR3: CASSDSGPQTQYF. CDR3 nucleotide sequence: TGTGCCAGCTCGGATTCAGGCCCGCAGACCCAGTACTTC.

This clone was picked up a small number of times. The chain uses TRBV7-9 and TRBJ2-5; D remains unclear. Germline V gene sequence: CDR1 SEHNR, CDR2 FQNEAQ (reference sequence). V was clipped by 6 bases and J by 0 bases, with 14 bases between them. This CDR3 region has 15 residues. The CDR3 nucleotides read TGTGCCAGCAGTCGCTCCCTTCCCAACCAAGAGACCCAGTACTTC. Amino acids: CASSRSLPNQETQYF.

The rearrangement uses TRBV28 and TRBJ1-5, with 10 nucleotides matching TRBD1. This CDR3 has 15 residues. Trimming removed 7 bases from V and 3 bases from J; junction bases left unmatched: 6. The V gene's germline CDR1 is MDHEN and CDR2 SYDVKM. The CDR3 DNA reads as TGTGCCAGCACTTGGACAGGGGGTGCCAATCAGCCCCAGCATTTT. Its protein product is CASTWTGGANQPQHF.

This chain joins TRBV11-3 and TRBJ1-1; TRBD1 agrees at 11 bases. With V trimmed by 2 bases and J by 3 bases, 5 bases remained unmatched. This CDR3 has 16 residues. The germline V gene has CDR1 SGHNT and CDR2 YENEEA. The CDR3 reads CASSLMSGQGDTEAFF. CDR3 DNA: TGTGCCAGCAGCTTAATGTCGGGACAGGGGGACACTGAAGCTTTCTTT.

Only a few counts were recorded for this clone. The genes are TRBV11-1 and TRBJ1-6; TRBD1 might be the D (5 bases). V was clipped by 3 bases and J by 8 bases, with 11 bases between them. Germline V CDR1 and CDR2: SGHAT, FQDESV (reference sequence). The CDR3 runs to 14 residues. The CDR3 DNA is TGTGCCAGCAGCTTTGGAGGGACGTATTCACCCCTCCACTTT. Translation: CASSFGGTYSPLHF.